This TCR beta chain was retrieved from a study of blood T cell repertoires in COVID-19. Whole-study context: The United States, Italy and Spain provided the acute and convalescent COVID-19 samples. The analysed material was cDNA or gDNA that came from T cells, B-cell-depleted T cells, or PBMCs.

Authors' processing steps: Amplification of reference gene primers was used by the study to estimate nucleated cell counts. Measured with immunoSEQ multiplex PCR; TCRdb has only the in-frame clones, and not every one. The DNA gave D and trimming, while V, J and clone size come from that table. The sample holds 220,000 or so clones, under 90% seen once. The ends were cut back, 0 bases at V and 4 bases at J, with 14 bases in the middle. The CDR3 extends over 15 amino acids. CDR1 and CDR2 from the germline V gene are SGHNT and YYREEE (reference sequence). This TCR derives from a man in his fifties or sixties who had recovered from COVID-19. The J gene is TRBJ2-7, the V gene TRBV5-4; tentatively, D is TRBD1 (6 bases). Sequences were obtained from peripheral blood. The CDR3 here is CASSLAQGRSYEQYF. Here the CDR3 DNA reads TGTGCCAGCAGCTTGGCACAGGGTAGGTCATACGAGCAGTACTTC.